These 23 T cell receptor beta chains were all obtained from the same sample, sequenced in a study of shared clonotypes between healthy human individuals. Produced via immunoSEQ multiplex PCR; TCRdb's table is partial and in-frame only. The table lists about 2.4 million clones, approximately 93% of them singletons. The sequenced sample consisted of naive CD4+ T cells from PBMCs. Subset specified: CD45RA+ positively selected. These receptors were collected from a man younger than 35 in good health. Some clones in this sample may be carry-over from other donors' samples.

The J gene is TRBJ2-3, the V gene TRBV5-4; perhaps TRBD1 as D (6 bases). Germline V gene lookup returns CDR1 SGHNT and CDR2 YYREEE (reference sequence). With 4 bases removed from V and 7 bases from J, the gap between germline ends came to 19 bases. This CDR3 spans 15 amino acids. CDR3 residues: CASSKGQTPSNTQYF. The CDR3 DNA follows: TGTGCCAGCAGCAAGGGACAAACTCCTTCAAATACGCAGTATTTT.

This clone was found once. The chain has TRBV7-8 and TRBJ2-6; D is unresolved. The CDR3 runs 13 residues. Germline V gene lookup returns CDR1 SGHVS and CDR2 FQNEAQ. V dropped 1 base and J dropped 4 bases, with 2 bases sitting between them. The CDR3 DNA sequence: TGTGCCAGCAGCTTAGAAGGGGCCAACGTCCTGACTTTC. Translating it yields CASSLEGANVLTF.

The V gene is TRBV5-4, the J gene TRBJ2-5; 8 nucleotides match TRBD2. The length of the CDR3 is 15 residues. Germline lookup yields CDR1 SGHNT and CDR2 YYREEE (reference sequence). V was pared by 1 base and J by 5 bases, with 7 bases of the junction left unmatched. The CDR3 region has the DNA TGTGCCAGCAGCTTGCGAGTAGCGGGGCGGGAGACCCAGTACTTC. This sequence encodes CASSLRVAGRETQYF.

V gene TRBV6-5 combines with J gene TRBJ1-5; D not resolved. Trimming left V 0 bases short and J 4 bases short, with 10 bases between. The CDR3 is 15 residues long. Germline CDR1 reads MNHEY; CDR2 reads SVGAGI. The CDR3 DNA follows: TGTGCCAGCAGTTACTCCTTCCTGGGAAATCAGCCCCAGCATTTT. Translated: CASSYSFLGNQPQHF.

This clone was recorded only once. The chain has TRBV27 and TRBJ1-4, with 7 bases fitting TRBD1. CDR1 is MNHEY and CDR2 is SMNVEV in the germline V gene (reference sequence). The CDR3 totals 14 residues. V was clipped by 3 bases and J by 8 bases; unmatched bases: 6. The CDR3: CASSFGRGREKLFF. The CDR3 DNA follows: TGTGCCAGCAGTTTCGGCAGGGGGAGGGAAAAACTGTTTTTT.

This chain links TRBV7-9 with TRBJ1-4, with D uncertain. The V gene's germline CDR1 is SEHNR and CDR2 FQNEAQ (reference sequence). V gave up 4 bases and J gave up 8 bases, with 14 bases separating them. The CDR3 loop spans 14 amino acids. The CDR3 region is CASSSGLNGEKLFF. CDR3 nucleotides: TGTGCCAGCAGCTCCGGCCTGAACGGGGAAAAACTGTTTTTT. Full variable domain (missing parts from reference TRBV7-9 and TRBJ1-4): DTGVSQNPRHKITKRGQNVTFRCDPISEHNRLYWYRQTLGQGPEFLTYFQNEAQLEKSRLLSDRFSAERPKGSFSTLEIQRTEQGDSAMYLCASSSGLNGEKLFFGSGTQLSVL.

The chain uses TRBV7-3 and TRBJ2-3, with 7 bases matching TRBD1. The germline V gene has CDR1 SGHTA and CDR2 FQGTGA. The CDR3 extends over 14 amino acids. V dropped 5 bases and J dropped 4; count of bases not matched to a gene: 6. The CDR3 DNA sequence: TGTGCCAGCAGCCCCGGGACAGCTCCAGATACGCAGTATTTT. Its translation is CASSPGTAPDTQYF.

The V gene is TRBV5-4, the J gene TRBJ1-2; weak D call: TRBD1 (5 bases). This CDR3 contains 14 residues. V was trimmed by 2 bases and J by 0 bases, leaving 8 bases between them. Germline CDR1 and CDR2: SGHNT and YYREEE (reference sequence). CDR3 protein: CASSFRGANYGYTF. For the CDR3, the DNA is TGTGCCAGCAGCTTCCGGGGGGCTAACTATGGCTACACCTTC.

The V gene is TRBV5-1, the J gene TRBJ1-2; D not resolved. The CDR3 is made up of 14 amino acids. The germline V gene has CDR1 SGHRS and CDR2 YFSETQ. V lost 0 bases to trimming and J lost 8 bases, with 14 bases between them. The CDR3 DNA follows: TGCGCCAGCAGCTTGGAACGACCTCGTCTCGGCTACACCTTC. This translates into CASSLERPRLGYTF.

The chain joins TRBV7-9 to TRBJ1-1; weak D call: TRBD1 (6 bases). The CDR3 runs to 14 residues. Germline CDR1 SEHNR, CDR2 FQNEAQ (reference sequence). The V and J ends lost 5 bases and 0 bases respectively, with 10 bases between them. The CDR3 region has the DNA TGTGCCAGCAGCCCACAGGGATTGAACACTGAAGCTTTCTTT. This codes for CASSPQGLNTEAFF.

In this sample, this clone turned up once. The identical CDR3 is also encoded by other nucleotide sequences in the sample. This chain links TRBV20-1 with TRBJ2-5; D possibly matches TRBD1 or TRBD2 (5 bases each). This CDR3 has 10 amino acids. V lost 7 bases, J lost 4 bases, and 7 bases lay in between. The germline V gene encodes CDR1 DFQATT and CDR2 SNEGSKA (reference sequence). CDR3 in amino acids: CSGGRETQYF. CDR3 in DNA: TGCAGTGGGGGGAGAGAGACCCAGTACTTC.

This chain joins TRBV5-1 and TRBJ2-3, with 7 bases aligning to TRBD1. The V and J ends lost 4 bases and 3 bases, in that order; junction bases with no gene match: 5. CDR3 length: 14 amino acids. Germline V gene lookup returns CDR1 SGHRS and CDR2 YFSETQ. The CDR3 loop is CASSAEQGTDTQYF. The DNA for the CDR3 is TGCGCCAGCAGCGCTGAACAGGGGACAGATACGCAGTATTTT.

This clone was recorded once. The rearrangement joins TRBV6-4 to TRBJ1-4, with no clear D. The V gene lost 5 bases and the J gene lost 2 bases, with 12 bases spanning the gap. The CDR3 is 15 residues long. The germline V gene has CDR1 MRHNA and CDR2 SNTAGT. CDR3 residues: CASSLSPPTNEKLFF. The CDR3 DNA sequence: TGTGCCAGCAGTCTAAGTCCGCCTACTAATGAAAAACTGTTTTTT.

As regards this clone: The identical CDR3 is also encoded by other nucleotide sequences in the sample. The V and J genes are TRBV19 and TRBJ2-6, with unresolved D. Germline V gene data show CDR1 as LNHDA and CDR2 as SQIVND (reference sequence). Trimming pared 5 bases from V and 0 bases from J, leaving 8 bases between. The CDR3 has 15 residues. CDR3 sequence reads: CASSPGNSGANVLTF. In DNA, the CDR3 is TGTGCCAGTAGTCCCGGAAACTCTGGGGCCAACGTCCTGACTTTC.

The J gene is TRBJ2-1, the V gene TRBV7-3; 8 bases line up with TRBD1. In germline, CDR1 is SGHTA, CDR2 FQGTGA. This CDR3 is 16 amino acids long. V shed 5 bases and J 4 bases; nucleotides not matched to a gene: 10. The CDR3 sequence: CASSTRQGMIYNEQFF. CDR3 coding DNA: TGTGCCAGCAGCACCCGACAGGGGATGATATACAATGAGCAGTTCTTC. The variable domain in full, with the rest retrieved from reference TRBV7-3 and TRBJ2-1, is GAGVSQTPSNKVTEKGKYVELRCDPISGHTALYWYRQSLGQGPEFLIYFQGTGAADDSGLPNDRFFAVRPEGSVSTLKIQRTERGDSAVYLCASSTRQGMIYNEQFFGPGTRLTVL.

V is TRBV11-3 and J is TRBJ2-1, with TRBD1 identical over 9 bases. V trimming: 0 bases; J trimming: 6 bases; junction bases outside the gene matches: 9. The CDR3 runs 17 residues. The germline V gene has CDR1 SGHNT and CDR2 YENEEA. The chain's CDR3 is CASSLDPPGQGTNEQFF. The DNA of the CDR3 is TGTGCCAGCAGCTTAGACCCACCGGGACAGGGCACCAATGAGCAGTTCTTC.

The chain carries TRBV25-1 and TRBJ1-4; D remains unclear. In germline, CDR1 is MGHDK, CDR2 SYGVNS. This CDR3 has 14 residues. V dropped 1 base and J dropped 8 bases, with 11 bases sitting between them. The DNA of the CDR3 is TGTGCCAGCAGTGAATCCGACGGAGCCGAAAAACTGTTTTTT. Translation: CASSESDGAEKLFF.

Notes on this clone: The same CDR3 arises from other DNA sequences in this sample as well. The V and J genes are TRBV5-1 and TRBJ2-1, with 14 bases lining up with TRBD2. CDR3 size: 16 residues. The trim removed 3 bases at V and 5 bases at J, leaving 4 bases unmatched. Germline CDR1 and CDR2: SGHRS and YFSETQ. The CDR3 sequence is CASSSQGLAGDNEQFF. The CDR3 DNA sequence: TGCGCCAGCAGCTCCCAGGGACTAGCGGGAGACAATGAGCAGTTCTTC. The complete variable domain, with remaining parts taken from reference TRBV5-1 and TRBJ2-1, reads KAGVTQTPRYLIKTRGQQVTLSCSPISGHRSVSWYQQTPGQGLQFLFEYFSETQRNKGNFPGRFSGRQFSNSRSEMNVSTLELGDSALYLCASSSQGLAGDNEQFFGPGTRLTVL.

CDR3 region: CASSPRVNYGYTF. As DNA, the CDR3 is TGTGCCAGCAGCCCCAGGGTAAACTATGGCTACACCTTC. The gene calls are TRBV5-8 and TRBJ1-2; tentative D call: TRBD1 (5 bases). Deletions cut 4 bases from V and 2 bases from J, with 9 bases between. The CDR3 runs to 13 residues. Germline CDR1 and CDR2: SGHTS and YDEGEE.

The V call is TRBV7-9, the J call TRBJ2-1; weak D call: TRBD1 (6 bases). The ends were cut back, 0 bases at V and 8 bases at J, with 8 bases in the middle. The germline V gene has CDR1 SEHNR and CDR2 FQNEAQ (reference sequence). CDR3 length: 13 residues. The CDR3 region is CASSLAAGDEQFF. CDR3 coding DNA: TGTGCCAGCAGCTTAGCGGCAGGGGATGAGCAGTTCTTC.

The chain has TRBV6-6 and TRBJ2-7; the match to TRBD1 covers 10 bases. The CDR3 runs 14 residues. Looked up from germline, CDR1 is MNHNY and CDR2 is SVGAGI (reference sequence). V was clipped by 6 bases and J by 2 bases; unmatched bases: 4. The CDR3 DNA reads as TGTGCCAGCAGACTCGGGACAGGGGCCTACGAGCAGTACTTC. The encoded protein is CASRLGTGAYEQYF.

V gene TRBV19 combines with J gene TRBJ2-3, with 13 bases that match TRBD2. Germline-derived CDR1 and CDR2 are LNHDA and SQIVND (reference sequence). V was clipped by 6 bases and J by 6 bases; unmatched bases: 12. This CDR3 contains 17 residues. The CDR3 region has the DNA TGTGCCAGTAGCCCGGGACTAGCGGGAAGAGGTTATGATACGCAGTATTTT. It codes for CASSPGLAGRGYDTQYF.

This clone has a single count. The chain couples TRBV19 to TRBJ1-5; D possibly corresponds to TRBD1 (5 bases). Germline loops: CDR1 LNHDA, CDR2 SQIVND (reference sequence). V was clipped by 1 base and J by 3 bases, with 10 bases between them. The CDR3 is made up of 15 amino acids. Written as DNA, the CDR3 is TGTGCCAGTAGTATAGGACGGGGCTACAATCAGCCCCAGCATTTT. Translation: CASSIGRGYNQPQHF.